Detailed here is one T cell receptor beta chain. Its cognate antigen is unknown. In germline, CDR1 is MNHEY, CDR2 SMNVEV (reference sequence). Trimming removed 3 bases from V and 0 bases from J, with 21 bases in between. CDR3 length: 19 residues. Adult Caucasians living in Nashville, Tennessee made up all of the donors. The data stem from a study of shared clonotypes between healthy human individuals. Turning to the study itself: CD4 naive cells filled three plates per donor, CD4 memory three, CD8 naive two and CD8 memory one. Study conclusions and caveats: Four donors shared about 5% of their naive CD4 clonotypes.

Method: immunoSEQ multiplex PCR; TCRdb's copy keeps in-frame clones and lacks some. The sample lists over 950,000 clones; around 77% were seen once. The chain has TRBV27 and TRBJ2-1; D unclear. This TCR derives from a man between 18 and 35 years old in good health. Some clones in this sample may be carry-over from other donors' samples. The sequenced material came from memory CD4+ T cells from PBMCs. Regarding subset: CD45RA-negative fraction. This CDR3 is CASSFAPRLSASSYNEQFF. Written as DNA, the CDR3 is TGTGCCAGCAGTTTCGCCCCCCGGTTAAGCGCGAGCTCCTACAATGAGCAGTTCTTC.